The clone carrying this TCR beta chain turned up a few times. Antigen specificity is unknown. Some clones are missing from TCRdb's copy, which holds only in-frame ones; the method was immunoSEQ multiplex PCR. The sample records about 73,000 clones, 75% to 95% being singletons. The source of the sample is a study of OX40 agonist ivuxolimab in advanced cancers. Study-level information: Averaging around 60 years in age, with a range of about 20 to 90, the cohort was 65% to 85% male. Earlier treatment with anti-PD-1, anti-PD-L1 or anti-CTLA-4 was permitted, and roughly 40% had received some. General study points: At doses 0.1 to 3.0 mg/kg, CD4+ and CD8+ clones expanded. Researchers report that CD8+ T cells had, on average, more expanded clones than CD4+.

The CDR3 runs to 16 residues. V shed 3 bases and J 5 bases; nucleotides not matched to a gene: 7. Germline-derived CDR1 and CDR2 are SGDLS and YYNGEE. The source is an adult with an advanced solid tumor such as melanoma, head and neck, liver or kidney cancer. This chain links TRBV9 with TRBJ2-2; the match to TRBD2 covers 10 bases. Sequencing was performed on CD4+ or CD8+ T cells sorted from blood, taken in a trial of the OX40 agonist ivuxolimab. This CDR3 is CASSAFSGRRTGELFF. CDR3 in DNA: TGTGCCAGCAGCGCTTTTAGCGGGAGGCGTACCGGGGAGCTGTTTTTT. The full variable domain, rest sourced from reference TRBV9 and TRBJ2-2, is DSGVTQTPKHLITATGQRVTLRCSPRSGDLSVYWYQQSLDQGLQFLIQYYNGEERAKGNILERFSAQQFPDLHSELNLSSLELGDSALYFCASSAFSGRRTGELFFGEGSRLTVL.